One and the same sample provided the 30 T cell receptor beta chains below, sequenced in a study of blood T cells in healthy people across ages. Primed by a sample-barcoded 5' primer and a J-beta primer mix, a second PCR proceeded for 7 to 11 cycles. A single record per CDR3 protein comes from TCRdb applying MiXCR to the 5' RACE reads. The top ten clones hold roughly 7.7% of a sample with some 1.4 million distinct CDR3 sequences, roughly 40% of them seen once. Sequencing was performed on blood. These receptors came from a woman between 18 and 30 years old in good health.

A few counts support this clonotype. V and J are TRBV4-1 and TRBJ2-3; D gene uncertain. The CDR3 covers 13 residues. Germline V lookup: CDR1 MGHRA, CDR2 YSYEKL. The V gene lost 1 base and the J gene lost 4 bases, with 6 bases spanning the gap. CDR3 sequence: CASSQVVADTQYF. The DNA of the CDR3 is TGCGCCAGCAGCCAAGTGGTCGCAGATACGCAGTATTTT.

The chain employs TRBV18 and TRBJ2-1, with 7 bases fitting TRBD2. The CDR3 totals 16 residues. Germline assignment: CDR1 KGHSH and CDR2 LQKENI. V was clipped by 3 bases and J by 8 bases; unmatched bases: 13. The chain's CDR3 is CASSPILLAVNDEQFF. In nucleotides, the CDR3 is TGTGCCAGCTCACCGATCCTTCTAGCGGTTAACGATGAGCAGTTCTTC.

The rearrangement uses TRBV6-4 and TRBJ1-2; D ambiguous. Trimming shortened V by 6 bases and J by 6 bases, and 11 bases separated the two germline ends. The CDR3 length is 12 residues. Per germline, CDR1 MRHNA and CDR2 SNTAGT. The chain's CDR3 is CASSPVANGYTF. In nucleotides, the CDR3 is TGTGCCAGCAGCCCCGTGGCGAATGGCTACACCTTC.

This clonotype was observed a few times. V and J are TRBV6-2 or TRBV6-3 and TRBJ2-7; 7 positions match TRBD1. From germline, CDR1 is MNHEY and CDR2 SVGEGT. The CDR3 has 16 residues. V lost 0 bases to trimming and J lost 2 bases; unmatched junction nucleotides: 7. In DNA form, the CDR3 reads TGTGCCAGCAGTTACTCGAGTAGTCAGGGGGCCTACGAGCAGTACTTC. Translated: CASSYSSSQGAYEQYF.

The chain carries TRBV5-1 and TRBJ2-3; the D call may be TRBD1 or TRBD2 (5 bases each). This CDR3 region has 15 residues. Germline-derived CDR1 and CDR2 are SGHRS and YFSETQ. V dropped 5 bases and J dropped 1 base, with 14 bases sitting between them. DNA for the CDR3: TGCGCCAGCAGTCGGGACGCCACCGGCACAGATACGCAGTATTTT. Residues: CASSRDATGTDTQYF.

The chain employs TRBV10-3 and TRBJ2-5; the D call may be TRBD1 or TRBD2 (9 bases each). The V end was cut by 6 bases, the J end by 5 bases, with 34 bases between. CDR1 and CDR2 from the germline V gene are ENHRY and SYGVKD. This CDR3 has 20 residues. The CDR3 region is CAISLGGDRELAGLRETQYF. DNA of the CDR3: TGTGCCATCAGCCTCGGGGGGGACAGGGAGCTAGCGGGGCTCCGGGAGACCCAGTACTTC.

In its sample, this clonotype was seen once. CDR3 sequence: CANQGGGKNEQYF. CDR3 DNA sequence: TGTGCCAACCAGGGCGGGGGCAAGAATGAGCAGTACTTC. V and J are TRBV28 and TRBJ2-7; a possible D gene is TRBD2 (7 bases). Germline assignment: CDR1 MDHEN and CDR2 SYDVKM. Trimming cost V 10 bases and J 7 bases, with 20 bases left between them. The CDR3 is made up of 13 amino acids.

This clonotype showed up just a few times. Here the CDR3 reads CSARNPTANPYEQYF. The CDR3 DNA reads TGCAGTGCTAGAAACCCGACTGCAAATCCCTACGAGCAGTACTTC. The chain combines TRBV20-1 with TRBJ2-7, with unresolved D. V was clipped by 2 bases and J by 2 bases, with 16 bases between them. The CDR3 is 15 residues long. Germline V gene sequence: CDR1 DFQATT, CDR2 SNEGSKA (reference sequence).

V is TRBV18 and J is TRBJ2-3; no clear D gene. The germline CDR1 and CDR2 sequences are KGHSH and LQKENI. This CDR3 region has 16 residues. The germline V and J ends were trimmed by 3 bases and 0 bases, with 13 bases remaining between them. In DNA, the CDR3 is TGTGCCAGCTCACCCGCATCAACCCCTAGCACAGATACGCAGTATTTT. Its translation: CASSPASTPSTDTQYF.

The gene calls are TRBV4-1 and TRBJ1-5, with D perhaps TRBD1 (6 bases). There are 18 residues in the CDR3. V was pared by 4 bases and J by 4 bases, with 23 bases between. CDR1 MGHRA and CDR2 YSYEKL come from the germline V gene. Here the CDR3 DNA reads TGCGCCAGCAGCCCAGGACCGCGGCAGGGGAGTTTTAATCAGCCCCAGCATTTT. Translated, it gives CASSPGPRQGSFNQPQHF.

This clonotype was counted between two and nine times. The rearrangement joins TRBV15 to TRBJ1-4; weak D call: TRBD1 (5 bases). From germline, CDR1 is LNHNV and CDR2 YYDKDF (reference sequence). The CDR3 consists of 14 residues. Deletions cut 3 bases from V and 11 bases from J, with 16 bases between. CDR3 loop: CATSSQGDVKKLFF. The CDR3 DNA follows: TGTGCCACCAGCAGTCAAGGGGATGTCAAGAAACTGTTTTTT.

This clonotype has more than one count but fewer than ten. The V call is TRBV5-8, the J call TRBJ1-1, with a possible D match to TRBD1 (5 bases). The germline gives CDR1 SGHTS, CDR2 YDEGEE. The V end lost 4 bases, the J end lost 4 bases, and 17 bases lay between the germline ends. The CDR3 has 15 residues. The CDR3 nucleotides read TGTGCCAGCAGCCGTTCATTGTCAGGGCGCACTGAAGCTTTCTTT. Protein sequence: CASSRSLSGRTEAFF. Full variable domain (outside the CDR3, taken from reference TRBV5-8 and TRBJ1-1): EAGVTQSPTHLIKTRGQQATLRCSPISGHTSVYWYQQALGLGLQFLLWYDEGEERNRGNFPPRFSGRQFPNYSSELNVNALELEDSALYLCASSRSLSGRTEAFFGQGTRLTVV.

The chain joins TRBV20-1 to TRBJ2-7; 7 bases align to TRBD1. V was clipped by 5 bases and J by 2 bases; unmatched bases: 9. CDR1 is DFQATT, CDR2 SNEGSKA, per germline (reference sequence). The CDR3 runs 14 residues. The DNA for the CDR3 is TGCAGTGCTCGAATGGACAGGAGCCCCTACGAGCAGTACTTC. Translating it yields CSARMDRSPYEQYF.

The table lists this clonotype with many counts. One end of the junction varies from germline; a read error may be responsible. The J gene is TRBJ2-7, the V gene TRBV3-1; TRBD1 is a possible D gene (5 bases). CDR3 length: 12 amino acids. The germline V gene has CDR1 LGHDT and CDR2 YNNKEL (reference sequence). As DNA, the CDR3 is TGCGCCAGCAGCCAAGGGGACTACGAGCAGTACTTC. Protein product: CASSQGDYEQYF.

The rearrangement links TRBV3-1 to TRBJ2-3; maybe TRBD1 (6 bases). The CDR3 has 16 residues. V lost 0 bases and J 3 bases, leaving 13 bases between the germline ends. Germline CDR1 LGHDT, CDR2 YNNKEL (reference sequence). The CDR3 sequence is CASSQDWGRGTDTQYF. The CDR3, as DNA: TGTGCCAGCAGCCAAGATTGGGGCAGGGGTACAGATACGCAGTATTTT.

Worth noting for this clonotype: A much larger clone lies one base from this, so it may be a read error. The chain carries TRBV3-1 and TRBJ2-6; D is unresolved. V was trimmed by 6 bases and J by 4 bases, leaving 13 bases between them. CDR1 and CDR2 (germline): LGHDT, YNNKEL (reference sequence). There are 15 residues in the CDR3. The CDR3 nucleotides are TGTGCCAGCAGTCAGTGTAACAAGGGGGCCAACGTCCTGACTTTC. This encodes CASSQCNKGANVLTF.

CDR3 coding DNA: TGTGCCAGCAGCCAAGAGATAGGGCCCTATGGCTACACCTTC. This codes for CASSQEIGPYGYTF. The chain employs TRBV3-1 and TRBJ1-2, with D hard to call. There are 14 residues in the CDR3. CDR1 is LGHDT and CDR2 is YNNKEL in the germline V gene (reference sequence). Trimming stripped 0 bases from V and 4 bases from J, with 9 bases between.

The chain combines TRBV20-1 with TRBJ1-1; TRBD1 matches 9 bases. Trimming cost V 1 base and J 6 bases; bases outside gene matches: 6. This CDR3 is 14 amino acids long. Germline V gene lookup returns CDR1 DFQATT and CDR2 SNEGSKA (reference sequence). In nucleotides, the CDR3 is TGCAGTGCTAGAGTTCCGGGGACAGGGTCTGAAGCTTTCTTT. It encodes CSARVPGTGSEAFF.

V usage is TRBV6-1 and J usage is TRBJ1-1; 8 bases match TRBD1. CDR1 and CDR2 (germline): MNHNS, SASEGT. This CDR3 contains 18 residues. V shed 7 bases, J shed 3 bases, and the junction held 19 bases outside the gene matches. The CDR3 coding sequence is TGTGCCAGCATCGGAACGCGCACCAGGGGGCGGATGGACACTGAAGCTTTCTTT. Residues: CASIGTRTRGRMDTEAFF.

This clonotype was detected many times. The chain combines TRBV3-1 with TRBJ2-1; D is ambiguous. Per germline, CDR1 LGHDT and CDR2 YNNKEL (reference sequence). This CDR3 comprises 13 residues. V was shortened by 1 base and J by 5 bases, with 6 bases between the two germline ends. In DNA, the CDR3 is TGTGCCAGCAGCCAAGGTCGGAACAATGAGCAGTTCTTC. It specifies CASSQGRNNEQFF.

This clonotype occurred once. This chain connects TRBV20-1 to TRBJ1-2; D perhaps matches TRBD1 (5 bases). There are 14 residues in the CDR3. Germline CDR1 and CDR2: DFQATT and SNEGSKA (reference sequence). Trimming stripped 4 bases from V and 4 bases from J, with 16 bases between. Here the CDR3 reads CSATRNSGVYGYTF. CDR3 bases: TGCAGTGCTACCCGGAATTCGGGGGTCTATGGCTACACCTTC.

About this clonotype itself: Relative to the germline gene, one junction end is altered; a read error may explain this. This CDR3 is CAGSLGREGAYEQYF. In DNA form, the CDR3 reads TGTGCCGGCAGTTTAGGGCGGGAGGGGGCCTACGAGCAGTACTTC. The chain employs TRBV12-3 or TRBV12-4 and TRBJ2-7, with 9 bases matching TRBD2. The CDR3 totals 15 residues.

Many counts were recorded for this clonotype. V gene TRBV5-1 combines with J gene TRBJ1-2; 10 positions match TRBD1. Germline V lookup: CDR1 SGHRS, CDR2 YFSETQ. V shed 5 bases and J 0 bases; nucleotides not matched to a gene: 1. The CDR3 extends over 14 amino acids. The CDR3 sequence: CASRTGGANYGYTF. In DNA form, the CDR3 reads TGCGCCAGCAGGACAGGGGGCGCTAACTATGGCTACACCTTC.

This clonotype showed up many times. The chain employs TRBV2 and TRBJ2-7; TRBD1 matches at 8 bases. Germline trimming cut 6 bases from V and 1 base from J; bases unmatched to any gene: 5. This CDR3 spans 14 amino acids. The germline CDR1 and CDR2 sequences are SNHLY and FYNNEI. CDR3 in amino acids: CASSPRGLSYEQYF. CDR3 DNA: TGTGCCAGCAGCCCCAGGGGGCTTTCCTACGAGCAGTACTTC.

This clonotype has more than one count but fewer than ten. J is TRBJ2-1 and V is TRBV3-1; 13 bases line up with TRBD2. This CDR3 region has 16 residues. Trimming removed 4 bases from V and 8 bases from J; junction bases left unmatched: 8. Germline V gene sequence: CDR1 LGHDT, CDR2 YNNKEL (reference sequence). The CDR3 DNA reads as TGTGCCAGCAGCCCGGCCGGGACTAGCGGGACCGATGAGCAGTTCTTC. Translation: CASSPAGTSGTDEQFF.

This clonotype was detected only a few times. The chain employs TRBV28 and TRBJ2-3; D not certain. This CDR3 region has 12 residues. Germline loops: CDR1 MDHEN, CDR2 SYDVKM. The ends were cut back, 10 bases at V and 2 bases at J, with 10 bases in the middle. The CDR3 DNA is TGTGCCACGTCTGGGTTCACAGATACGCAGTATTTT. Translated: CATSGFTDTQYF.

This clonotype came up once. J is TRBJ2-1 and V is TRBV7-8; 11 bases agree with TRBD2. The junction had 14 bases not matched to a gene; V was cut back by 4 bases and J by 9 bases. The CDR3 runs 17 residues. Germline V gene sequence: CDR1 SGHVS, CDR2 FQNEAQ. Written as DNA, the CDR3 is TGTGCCAGCAGCTCCCATAAGACTAGCGGGGAAACGGGTGAGCAGTTCTTC. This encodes CASSSHKTSGETGEQFF.

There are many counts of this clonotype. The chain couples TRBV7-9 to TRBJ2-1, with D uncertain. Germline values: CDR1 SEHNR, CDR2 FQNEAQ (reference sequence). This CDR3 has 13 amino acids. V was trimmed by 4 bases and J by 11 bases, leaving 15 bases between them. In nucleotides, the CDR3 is TGTGCCAGCAGCTCCACGTCGGCGGATAAGCAGTTCTTC. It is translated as CASSSTSADKQFF.

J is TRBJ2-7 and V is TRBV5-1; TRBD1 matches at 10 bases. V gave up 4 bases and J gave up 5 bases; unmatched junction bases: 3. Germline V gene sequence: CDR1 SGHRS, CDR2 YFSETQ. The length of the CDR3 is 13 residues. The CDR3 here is CASSGGQGNEQYF. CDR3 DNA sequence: TGCGCCAGCAGCGGGGGACAGGGGAACGAGCAGTACTTC.

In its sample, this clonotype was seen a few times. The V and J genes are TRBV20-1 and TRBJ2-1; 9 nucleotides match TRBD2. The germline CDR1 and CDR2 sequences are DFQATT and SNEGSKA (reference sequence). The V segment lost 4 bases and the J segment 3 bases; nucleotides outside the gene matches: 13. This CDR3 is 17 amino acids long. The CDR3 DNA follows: TGCAGTGCTATCCCGACCTACGTAGCGGGAGTCTACAATGAGCAGTTCTTC. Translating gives CSAIPTYVAGVYNEQFF.